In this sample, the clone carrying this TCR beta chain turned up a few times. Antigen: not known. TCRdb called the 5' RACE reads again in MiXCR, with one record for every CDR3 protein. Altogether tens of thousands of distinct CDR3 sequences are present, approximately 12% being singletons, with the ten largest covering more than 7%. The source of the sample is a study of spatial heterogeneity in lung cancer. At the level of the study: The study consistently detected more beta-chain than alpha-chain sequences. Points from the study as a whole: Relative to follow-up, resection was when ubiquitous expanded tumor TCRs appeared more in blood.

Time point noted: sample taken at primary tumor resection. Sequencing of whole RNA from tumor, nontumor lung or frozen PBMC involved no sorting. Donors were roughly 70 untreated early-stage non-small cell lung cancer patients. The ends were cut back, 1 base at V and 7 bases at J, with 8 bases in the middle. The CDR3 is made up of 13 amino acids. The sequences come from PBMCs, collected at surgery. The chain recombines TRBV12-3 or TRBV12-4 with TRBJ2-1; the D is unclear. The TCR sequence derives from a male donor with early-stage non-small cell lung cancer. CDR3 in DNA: TGTGCCAGCAGTTTAGACAGTCGGAATGAGCAGTTCTTC. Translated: CASSLDSRNEQFF.